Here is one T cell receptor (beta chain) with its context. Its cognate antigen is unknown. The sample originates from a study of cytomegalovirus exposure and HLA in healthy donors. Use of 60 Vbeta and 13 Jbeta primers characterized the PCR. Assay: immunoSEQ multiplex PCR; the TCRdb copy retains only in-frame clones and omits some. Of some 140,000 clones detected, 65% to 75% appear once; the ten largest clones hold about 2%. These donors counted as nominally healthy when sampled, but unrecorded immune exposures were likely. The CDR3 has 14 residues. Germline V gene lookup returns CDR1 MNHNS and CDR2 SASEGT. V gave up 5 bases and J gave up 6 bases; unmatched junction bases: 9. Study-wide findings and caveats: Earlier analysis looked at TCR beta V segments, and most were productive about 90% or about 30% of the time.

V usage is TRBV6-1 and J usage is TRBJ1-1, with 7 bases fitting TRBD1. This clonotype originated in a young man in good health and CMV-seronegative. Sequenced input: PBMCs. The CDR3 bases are TGTGCCAGCAGTTCAGACAGGGTCGCGTCTGAAGCTTTCTTT. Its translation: CASSSDRVASEAFF.